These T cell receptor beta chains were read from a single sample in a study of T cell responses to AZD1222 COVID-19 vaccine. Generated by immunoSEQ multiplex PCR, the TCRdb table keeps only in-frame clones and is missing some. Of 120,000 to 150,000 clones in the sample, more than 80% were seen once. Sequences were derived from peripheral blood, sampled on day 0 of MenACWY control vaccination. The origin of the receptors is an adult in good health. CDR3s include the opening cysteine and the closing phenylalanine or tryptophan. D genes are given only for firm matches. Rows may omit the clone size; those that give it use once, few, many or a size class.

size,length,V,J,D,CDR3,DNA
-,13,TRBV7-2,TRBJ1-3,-,CASSFGKGNTIYF,TGTGCCAGCAGCTTTGGCAAAGGAAACACCATATATTTT
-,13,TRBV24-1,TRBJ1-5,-,CATSDTSGRPQHF,TGTGCCACCAGTGACACAAGCGGCCGCCCCCAGCATTTT
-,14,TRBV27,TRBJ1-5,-,CASSWGRSNQPQHF,TGTGCCAGCAGTTGGGGGAGGAGCAATCAGCCCCAGCATTTT
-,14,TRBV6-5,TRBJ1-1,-,CASRDRAMNTEAFF,TGTGCCAGCAGGGACAGAGCCATGAACACTGAAGCTTTCTTT
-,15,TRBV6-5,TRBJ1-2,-,CASSYSHDRGYGYTF,TGTGCCAGCAGTTACTCGCACGACCGCGGGTATGGCTACACCTTC
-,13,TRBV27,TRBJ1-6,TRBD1,CASRGQGEVPLHF,TGTGCCAGCAGAGGACAGGGGGAAGTACCCCTCCACTTT
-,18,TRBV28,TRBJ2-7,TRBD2,CASSLVPSGRALPYEQYF,TGTGCCAGCAGTTTAGTTCCTAGCGGGAGGGCCCTTCCCTACGAGCAGTACTTC
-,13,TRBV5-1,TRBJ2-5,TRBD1,CASSLTGGETQYF,TGCGCCAGCAGCCTGACAGGGGGGGAGACCCAGTACTTC
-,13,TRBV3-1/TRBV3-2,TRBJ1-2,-,CASSQVGNRGYTF,TGTGCCAGCAGCCAAGTAGGGAATCGTGGCTACACCTTC
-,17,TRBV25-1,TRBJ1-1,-,CASSEYNMGAFNTEAFF,TGTGCCAGCAGTGAATATAATATGGGGGCCTTTAACACTGAAGCTTTCTTT
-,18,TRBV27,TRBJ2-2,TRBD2,CASSWGGAGGLNTGELFF,TGTGCCAGCAGTTGGGGGGGAGCGGGGGGACTGAACACCGGGGAGCTGTTTTTT
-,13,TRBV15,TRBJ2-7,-,CATSREVGYEQYF,TGTGCCACCAGCAGAGAGGTAGGGTACGAGCAGTACTTC
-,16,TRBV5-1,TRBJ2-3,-,CASSLDRGGRTDTQYF,TGCGCCAGCAGCTTGGATCGTGGGGGCCGTACAGATACGCAGTATTTT
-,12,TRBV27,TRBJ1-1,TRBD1,CASSKDRVRAFF,TGTGCCAGCAGTAAGGACAGGGTTAGGGCTTTCTTT
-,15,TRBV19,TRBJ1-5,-,CASSIAVGTNQPQHF,TGTGCCAGTAGTATAGCTGTCGGAACTAATCAGCCCCAGCATTTT
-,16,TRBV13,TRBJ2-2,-,CASINGPIENTGELFF,TGTGCCAGCATCAACGGCCCGATTGAAAACACCGGGGAGCTGTTTTTT
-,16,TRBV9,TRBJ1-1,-,CASSVASQGTRAEAFF,TGTGCCAGCAGCGTAGCTTCCCAGGGGACGAGGGCTGAAGCTTTCTTT
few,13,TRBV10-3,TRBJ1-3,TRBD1,CASTRDSGNTIYF,TGTGCCAGTACCCGGGACAGTGGAAACACCATATATTTT
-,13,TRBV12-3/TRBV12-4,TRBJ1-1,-,CASSLIGDTEAFF,TGTGCCAGCAGTCTTATAGGTGACACTGAAGCTTTCTTT
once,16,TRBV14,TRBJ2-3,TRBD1,CASSQVSGGYTDTQYF,TGTGCCAGCAGCCAAGTATCAGGGGGATACACAGATACGCAGTATTTT
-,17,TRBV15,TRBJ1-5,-,CATSRYGTQLSNQPQHF,TGTGCCACCAGCCGCTACGGGACACAACTTAGCAATCAGCCCCAGCATTTT
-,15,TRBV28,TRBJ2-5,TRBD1,CASSLAGGVQETQYF,TGTGCCAGCAGTTTGGCAGGGGGCGTACAAGAGACCCAGTACTTC
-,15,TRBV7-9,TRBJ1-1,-,CASSLPNRDRTEAFF,TGTGCCAGCAGCTTACCCAACAGGGATCGCACTGAAGCTTTCTTT
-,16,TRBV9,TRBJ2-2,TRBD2,CASSVGLAENTGELFF,TGTGCCAGCAGCGTGGGACTAGCGGAAAACACCGGGGAGCTGTTTTTT
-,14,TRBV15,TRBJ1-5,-,CATAEGRFYQPQHF,TGTGCCACCGCTGAGGGCAGGTTCTATCAGCCCCAGCATTTT
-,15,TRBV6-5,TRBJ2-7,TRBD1,CASSPSGTGSYEQYF,TGTGCCAGCAGTCCTTCCGGGACAGGAAGCTACGAGCAGTACTTC
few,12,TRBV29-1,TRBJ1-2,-,CSVGSWGYGYTF,TGCAGCGTTGGGAGTTGGGGCTATGGCTACACCTTC
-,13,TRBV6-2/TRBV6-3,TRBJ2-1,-,CASSYGLGAEQFF,TGTGCCAGCAGTTACGGTCTAGGGGCCGAGCAGTTCTTC
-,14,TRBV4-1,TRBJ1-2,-,CASSPGSSNYGYTF,TGCGCCAGCAGCCCCGGGAGTTCTAACTATGGCTACACCTTC
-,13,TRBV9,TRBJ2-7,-,CASSVETRGEQYF,TGTGCCAGCAGCGTAGAGACTAGGGGCGAGCAGTACTTC
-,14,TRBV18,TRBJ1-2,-,CASSPGTSNYGYTF,TGTGCCAGCTCACCTGGGACATCCAACTATGGCTACACCTTC
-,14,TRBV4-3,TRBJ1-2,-,CASTVRGSGKGYTF,TGCGCCAGCACCGTTCGGGGCTCGGGGAAGGGCTACACCTTC
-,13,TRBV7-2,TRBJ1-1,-,CASSLITETEAFF,TGTGCCAGCAGCTTAATAACGGAGACTGAAGCTTTCTTT
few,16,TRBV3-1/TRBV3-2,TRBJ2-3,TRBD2,CASSLGTSTGADTQYF,TGTGCCAGCAGCCTGGGGACTAGCACGGGGGCAGATACGCAGTATTTT
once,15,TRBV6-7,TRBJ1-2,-,CASSYLRGGAYGYTF,TGTGCCAGCAGTTACCTAAGGGGGGGCGCGTATGGCTACACCTTC
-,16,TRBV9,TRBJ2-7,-,CASSVGAGPTSYEQYF,TGTGCCAGCAGCGTAGGAGCAGGACCCACCTCCTACGAGCAGTACTTC
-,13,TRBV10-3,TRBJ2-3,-,CAISGTLTDTQYF,TGTGCCATCAGTGGAACGTTAACAGATACGCAGTATTTT
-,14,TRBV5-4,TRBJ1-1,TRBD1,CASRQGGQGGEAFF,TGTGCCAGCCGCCAGGGGGGACAGGGGGGTGAAGCTTTCTTT
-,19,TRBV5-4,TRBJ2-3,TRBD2,CASSNWDSFSSGVTDTQYF,TGTGCCAGCAGCAATTGGGACAGCTTTTCTAGCGGGGTCACAGATACGCAGTATTTT
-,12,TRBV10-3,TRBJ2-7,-,CAISVLSYEQYF,TGTGCCATCAGTGTTCTGAGCTACGAGCAGTACTTC
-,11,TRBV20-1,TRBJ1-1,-,CSRATLTEAFF,TGCAGCCGGGCAACTTTGACTGAAGCTTTCTTT